This T cell receptor (beta chain) was captured in a study of T cells in Graves' hyperthyroidism and ophthalmopathy. This clonotype has ten or more counts. The antigen is not known. Study-wide results and caveats: For ophthalmopathy, model prediction preceded onset by a median around 7 months.

Amplified regions were TCR beta CDR3 sequences from RNA transcripts. RT-PCR in the first round (using the HTBI primer set) targeted the TCR CDR3. TCRdb passed the multiplex PCR reads through MiXCR, listing each CDR3 protein once. The data contain approximately 600,000 distinct CDR3 sequences, approximately 14% of them singletons. Germline V gene sequence: CDR1 LGHDT, CDR2 YNNKEL (reference sequence). This CDR3 is built from 12 residues. Trimming removed 2 bases at V and 5 bases at J, with 3 bases between. The sequencing input was blood. The chain carries TRBV3-1 and TRBJ1-4, with D hard to call. The sequence was obtained from a woman in her 30s with Graves' hyperthyroidism that later progressed to Graves' ophthalmopathy. The CDR3 DNA reads as TGTGCCAGCAGCCAATCGAATGAAAAACTGTTTTTT. Protein product: CASSQSNEKLFF.